These 21 T cell receptor beta chains came from one sample sequenced in a study of blood T cell repertoires in COVID-19. Assay: immunoSEQ multiplex PCR; the TCRdb copy retains only in-frame clones and omits some. The data show some 220,000 clones, about 80% seen once. The sequencing input was PBMCs or T cells enriched from blood (not recorded which). These receptors were obtained from a woman in her forties with acute COVID-19.

The gene calls are TRBV7-9 and TRBJ2-5; 11 nucleotides match TRBD1. The CDR3 covers 15 residues. CDR1 and CDR2 (germline): SEHNR, FQNEAQ (reference sequence). Trimming took 3 bases from V and 5 from J; bases not matched to a gene: 5. The chain's CDR3 is CASSFGQGARETQYF. The CDR3 DNA follows: TGTGCCAGCAGCTTCGGACAGGGGGCAAGGGAGACCCAGTACTTC. Full variable domain (remainder filled in from reference TRBV7-9 and TRBJ2-5): DTGVSQNPRHKITKRGQNVTFRCDPISEHNRLYWYRQTLGQGPEFLTYFQNEAQLEKSRLLSDRFSAERPKGSFSTLEIQRTEQGDSAMYLCASSFGQGARETQYFGPGTRLLVL.

There are a few counts of this clone. The J gene is TRBJ2-7, the V gene TRBV18; 10 positions match TRBD1. Unmatched junction bases numbered 6, after V lost 3 bases and J lost 4 bases. The length of the CDR3 is 15 residues. Germline V lookup: CDR1 KGHSH, CDR2 LQKENI. The CDR3 region is CASSPSTGGAYEQYF. The CDR3 DNA follows: TGTGCCAGCTCACCCTCGACAGGGGGCGCGTACGAGCAGTACTTC. Using reference TRBV18 and TRBJ2-7 for the parts outside the CDR3, the full variable domain is NAGVMQNPRHLVRRRGQEARLRCSPMKGHSHVYWYRQLPEEGLKFMVYLQKENIIDESGMPKERFSAEFPKEGPSILRIQQVVRGDSAAYFCASSPSTGGAYEQYFGPGTRLTVT.

The genes are TRBV2 and TRBJ1-2, with 11 bases fitting TRBD1. Unmatched junction bases numbered 17, after V lost 7 bases and J lost 1 base. Germline values: CDR1 SNHLY, CDR2 FYNNEI. The CDR3 covers 19 residues. The CDR3 reads CASTQGQGEIGSFNYGYTF. The CDR3 bases are TGTGCCAGCACCCAGGGACAGGGGGAAATCGGATCCTTTAACTATGGCTACACCTTC.

The chain combines TRBV7-2 with TRBJ2-1, with 12 bases lining up with TRBD2. This CDR3 has 15 residues. Unmatched junction bases numbered 3, after V lost 1 base and J lost 8 bases. Germline V gives CDR1 SGHTA, CDR2 FQGNSA. In nucleotides, the CDR3 is TGTGCCAGCAGCTTAGGGCTAGCGGGAGGGGATGAGCAGTTCTTC. Its protein is CASSLGLAGGDEQFF.

V is TRBV2 and J is TRBJ2-7, with no clear D. V dropped 1 base and J dropped 3 bases, with 4 bases sitting between them. CDR3 length: 12 amino acids. In germline, CDR1 is SNHLY, CDR2 FYNNEI. The CDR3 here is CASSEGSYEQYF. In DNA, the CDR3 is TGTGCCAGCAGTGAAGGCAGCTACGAGCAGTACTTC.

The gene calls are TRBV7-3 and TRBJ2-7; 10 bases fit TRBD2. CDR1 SGHTA and CDR2 FQGTGA come from the germline V gene. The CDR3 extends over 15 amino acids. Germline trimming cut 0 bases from V and 5 bases from J; bases unmatched to any gene: 4. As DNA, the CDR3 is TGTGCCAGCAGCTTAACCAGCGGGAGGGAAAACGAGCAGTACTTC. Amino acids: CASSLTSGRENEQYF.

The chain employs TRBV1 and TRBJ2-3; the table's D call TRBD2 went unverified against the DNA. TRBV1 is an annotated pseudogene. The CDR3 has 18 amino acids. CDR3 region: CTSSQDRVGGLRSNTQYF. As DNA, the CDR3 is TGCACCAGCAGCCAAGACAGGGTCGGGGGGCTTAGGTCCAATACGCAGTATTTT.

This rearrangement joins TRBV5-6 to TRBJ2-5; no clear D gene. The CDR3 is 13 residues long. The V end was cut by 0 bases, the J end by 8 bases, with 11 bases between. The germline gives CDR1 SGHDT, CDR2 YYEEEE. The CDR3 DNA is TGTGCCAGCAGCTTGGCCGACGCTAGTACCCAGTACTTC. It translates to CASSLADASTQYF.

This chain links TRBV5-1 with TRBJ2-3, with 15 positions matching TRBD2. V gave up 3 bases and J gave up 6 bases; unmatched junction bases: 8. The CDR3 has 17 residues. In germline, CDR1 is SGHRS, CDR2 YFSETQ. Here the CDR3 DNA reads TGCGCCAGCAGCTCGGGACTAGCGGGGGGTACGGTCGATACGCAGTATTTT. Translation: CASSSGLAGGTVDTQYF. Together with reference TRBV5-1 and TRBJ2-3, the CDR3 gives the full variable domain: KAGVTQTPRYLIKTRGQQVTLSCSPISGHRSVSWYQQTPGQGLQFLFEYFSETQRNKGNFPGRFSGRQFSNSRSEMNVSTLELGDSALYLCASSSGLAGGTVDTQYFGPGTRLTVL.

The V gene is TRBV9, the J gene TRBJ1-2; the match to TRBD1 covers 9 bases. Germline lookup yields CDR1 SGDLS and CDR2 YYNGEE. With V trimmed by 4 bases and J by 4 bases, 8 bases remained unmatched. This CDR3 has 15 amino acids. The CDR3 is CASSTGQGLTYGYTF. The DNA of the CDR3 is TGTGCCAGCAGCACAGGACAGGGGTTGACCTATGGCTACACCTTC. Supplemented by reference TRBV9 and TRBJ1-2, the full variable domain reads DSGVTQTPKHLITATGQRVTLRCSPRSGDLSVYWYQQSLDQGLQFLIQYYNGEERAKGNILERFSAQQFPDLHSELNLSSLELGDSALYFCASSTGQGLTYGYTFGSGTRLTVV.

This clone is a singleton in its sample. V gene TRBV14 combines with J gene TRBJ1-1, with D maybe TRBD1 (5 bases). The length of the CDR3 is 13 residues. Trimming cost V 3 bases and J 1 base, with 6 bases left between them. The V gene's germline CDR1 is SGHDN and CDR2 FVKESK. CDR3 in amino acids: CASSQTANTEAFF. CDR3 nucleotide sequence: TGTGCCAGCAGCCAGACAGCGAACACTGAAGCTTTCTTT.

The J gene is TRBJ1-5, the V gene TRBV18; TRBD1 might be the D (6 bases). Trimming took off 3 bases at V and 9 bases at J, with 15 bases between the two ends. The CDR3 loop spans 14 amino acids. Germline CDR1 reads KGHSH; CDR2 reads LQKENI. The DNA for the CDR3 is TGTGCCAGCTCACCTACGGACAGCCAGGGGCCCCAGCATTTT. It is translated as CASSPTDSQGPQHF.

There are a few counts of this clone. The J gene is TRBJ1-6, the V gene TRBV7-2; 8 bases line up with TRBD1. CDR3 size: 16 residues. Germline CDR1 and CDR2: SGHTA and FQGNSA. V lost 2 bases and J lost 7; bases outside the gene matches: 7. CDR3 coding DNA: TGTGCCAGCAGCTTAACGGACAGGGTGAGGAATTCACCCCTCCACTTT. Translated: CASSLTDRVRNSPLHF.

The chain links TRBV7-9 to TRBJ2-1; D uncertain. The ends were cut back, 4 bases at V and 5 bases at J, with 12 bases in the middle. Germline CDR1 is SEHNR and CDR2 is FQNEAQ (reference sequence). This CDR3 is built from 14 residues. CDR3 nucleotide sequence: TGTGCCAGCAGCTCCCTATTACTCAACAATGAGCAGTTCTTC. This encodes CASSSLLLNNEQFF.

This chain connects TRBV6-5 to TRBJ2-7; weak D call: TRBD1 (5 bases). Trimming shortened V by 6 bases and J by 3 bases, and 18 bases separated the two germline ends. This CDR3 is 15 amino acids long. Germline V gene data show CDR1 as MNHEY and CDR2 as SVGAGI. CDR3 sequence: CASSVLRVKGYEQYF. In nucleotides, the CDR3 is TGTGCCAGCAGCGTCCTCAGGGTTAAGGGCTACGAGCAGTACTTC.

The chain has TRBV2 and TRBJ1-2; D is perhaps TRBD1 (5 bases). This CDR3 has 13 amino acids. V dropped 1 base and J dropped 4 bases, with 7 bases sitting between them. From germline, CDR1 is SNHLY and CDR2 FYNNEI. CDR3 amino acids: CASSEGGGYGYTF. CDR3 nucleotide sequence: TGTGCCAGCAGTGAAGGGGGCGGCTATGGCTACACCTTC. The full variable domain, in which reference TRBV2 and TRBJ1-2 provide the parts outside the CDR3, is EPEVTQTPSHQVTQMGQEVILRCVPISNHLYFYWYRQILGQKVEFLVSFYNNEISEKSEIFDDQFSVERPDGSNFTLKIRSTKLEDSAMYFCASSEGGGYGYTFGSGTRLTVV.

This chain links TRBV19 with TRBJ1-5; D not certain. Trimming removed 8 bases from V and 4 bases from J, with 9 bases in between. The CDR3 is made up of 12 amino acids. Germline V gene data show CDR1 as LNHDA and CDR2 as SQIVND (reference sequence). The CDR3 DNA sequence: TGTGCCAGTCAACAGCAAAATCAGCCCCAGCATTTT. Translating gives CASQQQNQPQHF.

The chain combines TRBV7-9 with TRBJ1-1; D ambiguous. Germline V lookup: CDR1 SEHNR, CDR2 FQNEAQ (reference sequence). The length of the CDR3 is 12 residues. V shed 5 bases and J shed 8 bases, with 12 bases lying between them. In nucleotides, the CDR3 is TGTGCCAGCAGCCCGACAACTCCCGAAGCTTTCTTT. Its translation: CASSPTTPEAFF.

This clone was observed a few times. The chain carries TRBV11-1 and TRBJ2-5; TRBD2 might be the D (6 bases). Germline V gene sequence: CDR1 SGHAT, CDR2 FQDESV (reference sequence). CDR3 length equals 13 residues. V lost 3 bases, J lost 7 bases, and 12 bases lay in between. This CDR3 reads CASSFWGTGTQYF. CDR3 nucleotide sequence: TGTGCCAGCAGCTTTTGGGGGACTGGGACCCAGTACTTC.

This clone was observed a handful of times. The V and J genes are TRBV28 and TRBJ1-1; TRBD1 matches 10 bases. With V trimmed by 5 bases and J by 7 bases, 10 bases remained unmatched. This CDR3 region has 15 residues. Germline CDR1 MDHEN, CDR2 SYDVKM. The chain's CDR3 is CASSDPGQGEYEAFF. In DNA form, the CDR3 reads TGTGCCAGCAGTGATCCAGGACAGGGGGAGTATGAAGCTTTCTTT.

The CDR3 is CASSLTANTEAFF. The CDR3 nucleotides read TGTGCCAGCAGTCTGACAGCCAACACTGAAGCTTTCTTT. The chain links TRBV7-6 to TRBJ1-1; D perhaps matches TRBD1 (5 bases). Germline lookup yields CDR1 SGHVS and CDR2 FNYEAQ. Trimming took 6 bases from V and 2 from J, leaving 10 bases between them. The CDR3 loop spans 13 amino acids. Full variable domain (rest looked up from reference TRBV7-6 and TRBJ1-1): GAGVSQSPRYKVTKRGQDVALRCDPISGHVSLYWYRQALGQGPEFLTYFNYEAQQDKSGLPNDRFSAERPEGSISTLTIQRTEQRDSAMYRCASSLTANTEAFFGQGTRLTVV.